Listed below are T cell receptor beta chains from one sample, sequenced in a study of early T cells in non-severe SARS-CoV-2 infection. TCRdb recomputed calls from the 5' RACE reads with MiXCR, one row per CDR3 protein. In the table there are under 60,000 distinct CDR3 sequences, about a tenth of which are singletons. What was sequenced was whole blood. All receptors come from an adult who was a healthcare worker with PCR-confirmed SARS-CoV-2 infection or an uninfected control (not recorded which). Each CDR3 is given with its conserved first and last residue. A D gene is named only where the DNA matches it firmly. A row's size may be missing; if present it is once, few, many or a size class.

clone size	V gene	J gene	D gene	CDR3 DNA	CDR3 protein
few	TRBV30	TRBJ2-7	TRBD2	TGTGCCTGGAGCACCGGGACTAGCGGGGGGTCCCAGTACTTC	CAWSTGTSGGSQYF
few	TRBV12-3/TRBV12-4	TRBJ2-5	-	TGTGCCAGCAGTCCGTCTGATGGGGGGGGCCGCGAGACCCAGTACTTC	CASSPSDGGGRETQYF
-	TRBV9	TRBJ1-2	-	TGTGCCAGCAGCGTTAACGGGGCCTATGGCTACACCTTC	CASSVNGAYGYTF
many	TRBV7-9	TRBJ1-4	-	TGTGCCAGCAGCTTGGAGGGAATAACATCATTTGCAACTAATGAAAAACTGTTTTTT	CASSLEGITSFATNEKLFF
-	TRBV6-6	TRBJ1-1	-	TGTGCCAGCAGTTCAAGATCGGCTGAAGCTTTCTTT	CASSSRSAEAFF
-	TRBV20-1	TRBJ1-1	-	TGCAGTGTAAGGAGGGGCTCCTCGGCCACTGAAGCTTTCTTT	CSVRRGSSATEAFF
-	TRBV7-9	TRBJ1-2	-	TGTGCCAGCAGCTTAGCCTCAGGGAACTATGGCTACACCTTC	CASSLASGNYGYTF
many	TRBV5-1	TRBJ1-1	-	TGCGCCAGCAGCAGGGCGGGTGAAGCTTTCTTT	CASSRAGEAFF
few	TRBV5-1	TRBJ2-2	TRBD1	TGCGCCAGCAGCTTGTTTGGCGGGACAGGGGACCTCCTGAACACCGGGGAGCTGTTTTTT	CASSLFGGTGDLLNTGELFF
-	TRBV9	TRBJ2-5	TRBD1	TGTGCCAGCAGCGCAACACAGGGGTCCCAAGAGACCCAGTACTTC	CASSATQGSQETQYF
many	TRBV6-5	TRBJ2-5	-	TGTGCCAGCAGCCATACGAGGGGGGTCCAAGAGACCCAGTACTTC	CASSHTRGVQETQYF
-	TRBV4-1	TRBJ2-3	-	TGCGCCAGCAGCCAAGCCCGGACTGCTTCTTATACGCAGTATTTT	CASSQARTASYTQYF
few	TRBV6-2/TRBV6-3	TRBJ1-5	-	TGTGCCAGCAGTTACCGCCGGGAGTCCCAAAGGGCTTATAGCAATCAGCCCCAGCATTTT	CASSYRRESQRAYSNQPQHF
many	TRBV5-1	TRBJ2-2	-	TGCGCCAGCAGCGCCATCCGGACGAGCGGGGAGCTGTTTTTT	CASSAIRTSGELFF
few	TRBV9	TRBJ1-2	-	TGTGCCAGCAGCCCCTATAACGGACTTACGAACTATGGCTACACCTTC	CASSPYNGLTNYGYTF
-	TRBV7-9	TRBJ2-1	-	TGTGCCAGCAGCGAACCCCGGGCTCGGAGCAATGAGCAGTTCTTC	CASSEPRARSNEQFF
-	TRBV7-2	TRBJ2-1	TRBD2	TGTGCCAGCAGCCCTCCAGCGGGGGGGCCAAATGAGCAGTTCTTC	CASSPPAGGPNEQFF
many	TRBV20-1	TRBJ2-2	-	TGCAGTGCAACCCCTGTACAGGAAAACACCGGGGAGCTGTTTTTT	CSATPVQENTGELFF
-	TRBV6-1	TRBJ2-7	-	TGTGCCTCAGACAGCGCAAACTACGAGCAGTACTTC	CASDSANYEQYF